This entry concerns a single TCR beta chain. This sample was included in a study of blood T cell repertoires in COVID-19. In the study overall: Material from acute and convalescent COVID-19 was sourced from the United States, Italy and Spain.

In germline, CDR1 is MNHEY, CDR2 SMNVEV (reference sequence). This CDR3 contains 13 residues. The V and J ends lost 3 bases and 10 bases, in that order; junction bases with no gene match: 4. As handled by the study authors: Quantification of nucleated cells was approximated via reference gene primer amplification. TCRdb's copy holds only in-frame clones and misses some; the assay was immunoSEQ multiplex PCR. V and J calls and clone size are given by that table; D and trimming were obtained from the DNA. The sample consists of about 76,000 clones, approximately 86% of them appearing once. The sequencing sample was made of peripheral blood. This chain joins TRBV27 and TRBJ2-1; 9 nucleotides agree with TRBD2. The receptor was isolated from a human donor in a cohort sampled during active COVID-19. The CDR3 DNA follows: TGTGCCAGCAGTTTGATACTAGCGGGCGAGCAGTTCTTC. This gives the protein CASSLILAGEQFF.